The 8 T cell receptor beta chains reported below all come from one sample, sequenced in a study of a mutant IDH1 vaccine in newly diagnosed glioma. Time point of the sample: week 47, end of study. In every dose of vaccine, 300 ug of mutant IDH1 20-mer peptide was given alongside topical imiquimod. TCRdb's copy holds only in-frame clones and misses some; the assay was immunoSEQ multiplex PCR. This sample has roughly 50,000 clones, with roughly 72% found just once. No antigens are known for them. The source material was PBMCs, sampled from a glioma patient whose treatment included an IDH1 peptide vaccine. The receptor source for this set is a woman aged 40 to 50 with glioma. Some clones in this sample may be carry-over from other donors' samples.

This clone was seen a few times. V is TRBV5-5 and J is TRBJ1-2; 8 bases are a match to TRBD1. The CDR3 sequence is 13 residues long. Germline V gene lookup returns CDR1 SGHKS and CDR2 YYEKEE (reference sequence). Trimming cost V 4 bases and J 3 bases; bases outside gene matches: 2. The CDR3 is CASSATGDYGYTF. In nucleotides, the CDR3 is TGTGCCAGCAGCGCGACAGGGGACTATGGCTACACCTTC.

The chain links TRBV6-1 to TRBJ1-5; 9 bases map to TRBD1. The CDR3 loop spans 14 amino acids. V shed 6 bases, J shed 5 bases, and the junction held 5 bases outside the gene matches. Germline CDR1 and CDR2: MNHNS and SASEGT. Here the CDR3 reads CASSRGQGHQPQHF. The CDR3 DNA is TGTGCCAGCAGCAGGGGACAGGGACATCAGCCCCAGCATTTT.

Comment on this clone: This CDR3 fails to terminate in the conserved phenylalanine or tryptophan, so it likely reflects a read error. Because the CDR3's place on the DNA is in doubt, the DNA is left out and the CDR3 is given as listed by TCRdb. This chain joins TRBV6-5 and TRBJ1-4; TRBD1, the table's D call, lacks a check against the DNA. The CDR3 has 9 amino acids, counting both end residues. The germline gives CDR1 MNHEY, CDR2 SVGAGI. Here the CDR3 reads CASRNSDRV.

CDR3 region: CASSESAGALPYGYTF. CDR3 nucleotide sequence: TGCGCCAGCAGTGAGTCTGCAGGGGCCCTCCCCTATGGCTACACCTTC. This sequence joins TRBV10-2 and TRBJ1-2; TRBD1 is a possible D gene (6 bases). The V gene's germline CDR1 is WSHSY and CDR2 SAAADI. The CDR3 loop spans 16 amino acids. Trimming pared 0 bases from V and 4 bases from J, leaving 15 bases between.

The V and J genes are TRBV7-2 and TRBJ1-1; D remains ambiguous. CDR1 is SGHTA and CDR2 is FQGNSA in the germline V gene. The V end was cut by 5 bases, the J end by 0 bases, with 10 bases between. CDR3 length: 14 residues. The CDR3 region has the DNA TGTGCCAGCAGCCTCCTAGCCCTGAACACTGAAGCTTTCTTT. Its protein product is CASSLLALNTEAFF.

This clone was found a few times. CDR3: CASSGQTGPNEKLFF. The CDR3 nucleotides are TGTGCCAGCAGCGGCCAGACAGGGCCTAATGAAAAACTGTTTTTT. The chain has TRBV7-2 and TRBJ1-4; 7 nucleotides align to TRBD1. Germline values: CDR1 SGHTA, CDR2 FQGNSA. V lost 5 bases to trimming and J lost 3 bases; unmatched junction nucleotides: 6. The CDR3 sequence is 15 residues long.

The rearrangement joins TRBV19 to TRBJ2-1; possible D gene TRBD1, 5 bases. The CDR3 contains 11 residues. V dropped 5 bases and J dropped 9 bases, with 8 bases sitting between them. Germline V gene lookup returns CDR1 LNHDA and CDR2 SQIVND (reference sequence). CDR3 sequence: CASSFTGEQFF. CDR3 sequence (DNA): TGTGCCAGTAGTTTCACAGGTGAGCAGTTCTTC. The whole variable domain, remainder taken from reference TRBV19 and TRBJ2-1, is DGGITQSPKYLFRKEGQNVTLSCEQNLNHDAMYWYRQDPGQGLRLIYYSQIVNDFQKGDIAEGYSVSREKKESFPLTVTSAQKNPTAFYLCASSFTGEQFFGPGTRLTVL.

The J gene is TRBJ2-5, the V gene TRBV2, with D perhaps being TRBD1 or TRBD2 (5 bases each). The germline gives CDR1 SNHLY, CDR2 FYNNEI. The CDR3 is made up of 14 amino acids. Trimming left V 3 bases short and J 4 bases short, with 12 bases between. This CDR3 reads CASSDGGSGETQYF. The CDR3 DNA sequence: TGTGCCAGCAGTGATGGGGGATCGGGAGAGACCCAGTACTTC.